What follows are 25 T cell receptor beta chains derived from one specimen sequenced in a study of post-analysis software for immune sequencing data. Findings of the study overall: The study found TRBV5-6, TRBV5-1 and TRBV20-1 among a few TRBV segments more frequent in patients than controls.

Their target antigens are unknown. Unique molecular identifiers were present in the TCR beta cDNA libraries. TCRdb re-derived calls from the PCR reads in MiXCR, one entry per CDR3 protein. The sample includes some 690,000 distinct CDR3 sequences, 30% of them seen just once. Sequencing used blood. The receptors derive from a girl aged 5-17 years with multiple sclerosis.

The rearrangement links TRBV6-1 to TRBJ2-1; the D gene is possibly TRBD1 (5 bases). Germline V gene data show CDR1 as MNHNS and CDR2 as SASEGT. Trimming cost V 7 bases and J 4 bases, with 11 bases left between them. The CDR3 covers 13 residues. The CDR3 reads CASTQGPYNEQFF. The CDR3 DNA reads TGTGCCAGCACCCAGGGTCCTTACAATGAGCAGTTCTTC.

V is TRBV5-1 and J is TRBJ2-5; TRBD1 or TRBD2 may be the D gene (5 bases each). In germline, CDR1 is SGHRS, CDR2 YFSETQ. The CDR3 extends over 13 amino acids. Trimming took off 3 bases at V and 11 bases at J, with 17 bases between the two ends. CDR3 protein: CASSSGPTTEQYF. In DNA, the CDR3 is TGCGCCAGCAGCTCGGGACCAACGACTGAGCAGTACTTC.

J is TRBJ2-3 and V is TRBV20-1, with D perhaps being TRBD1 or TRBD2 (5 bases each). The germline V and J ends were trimmed by 4 bases and 2 bases, with 13 bases remaining between them. The CDR3 has 14 amino acids. Germline CDR1 reads DFQATT; CDR2 reads SNEGSKA (reference sequence). The CDR3 here is CSATGALYTDTQYF. The CDR3 DNA is TGCAGTGCTACCGGGGCCCTATACACAGATACGCAGTATTTT.

The chain combines TRBV28 with TRBJ2-2; D is unresolved. The germline V and J ends were trimmed by 3 bases and 0 bases, with 8 bases remaining between them. This CDR3 comprises 15 residues. CDR1 and CDR2 from the germline V gene are MDHEN and SYDVKM. CDR3 protein: CASSFDGSNTGELFF. In nucleotides, the CDR3 is TGTGCCAGCAGTTTTGACGGATCGAACACCGGGGAGCTGTTTTTT.

This clonotype was detected only a few times. The rearrangement joins TRBV7-2 to TRBJ1-5, with 7 bases aligning to TRBD1. Looked up from germline, CDR1 is SGHTA and CDR2 is FQGNSA. This CDR3 is 16 amino acids long. Trimming removed 0 bases from V and 3 bases from J; junction bases left unmatched: 5. The CDR3 coding sequence is TGTGCCAGCAGCTTAGCCGGACAGGTCATCAATCAGCCCCAGCATTTT. Translating it yields CASSLAGQVINQPQHF. The whole variable domain, filled in from reference TRBV7-2 and TRBJ1-5, reads GAGVSQSPSNKVTEKGKDVELRCDPISGHTALYWYRQSLGQGLEFLIYFQGNSAPDKSGLPSDRFSAERTGGSVSTLTIQRTQQEDSAVYLCASSLAGQVINQPQHFGDGTRLSIL.

In its sample, this clonotype was seen a few times. J is TRBJ2-1 and V is TRBV7-2; 8 nucleotides line up with TRBD2. In germline, CDR1 is SGHTA, CDR2 FQGNSA. The CDR3 runs 17 residues. The V gene end was trimmed by 5 bases and the J gene end by 10 bases; junction bases not matched to a gene: 19. This CDR3 reads CASSPTRSPGGAREQFF. The CDR3 nucleotides are TGTGCCAGCAGCCCGACTAGGTCCCCGGGGGGGGCAAGGGAGCAGTTCTTC.

This clonotype showed up just once. The chain recombines TRBV20-1 with TRBJ2-3; D is unresolved. The V gene lost 2 bases and the J gene lost 4 bases, with 7 bases spanning the gap. This CDR3 is 12 amino acids long. Per germline, CDR1 DFQATT and CDR2 SNEGSKA (reference sequence). CDR3 in DNA: TGCAGTGCTAGACCGAGCTCAGATACGCAGTATTTT. Translating it yields CSARPSSDTQYF.

This clonotype was seen at least ten times. This sequence joins TRBV28 and TRBJ2-1, with D perhaps matching TRBD2 (6 bases). Germline V CDR1 and CDR2: MDHEN, SYDVKM. This CDR3 contains 15 residues. The ends were cut back, 5 bases at V and 5 bases at J, with 16 bases in the middle. The DNA of the CDR3 is TGTGCCAGCAGTCCGTGGGGACTTGGCCACAATGAGCAGTTCTTC. Translation: CASSPWGLGHNEQFF. Full variable domain (missing parts from reference TRBV28 and TRBJ2-1): DVKVTQSSRYLVKRTGEKVFLECVQDMDHENMFWYRQDPGLGLRLIYFSYDVKMKEKGDIPEGYSVSREKKERFSLILESASTNQTSMYLCASSPWGLGHNEQFFGPGTRLTVL.

This clonotype was picked up many times. The chain recombines TRBV7-2 with TRBJ2-5; D is possibly TRBD1 or TRBD2 (5 bases each). V lost 6 bases and J 5 bases, leaving 13 bases between the germline ends. Germline V gene lookup returns CDR1 SGHTA and CDR2 FQGNSA. The CDR3 contains 13 residues. CDR3: CASRPTGTETQYF. In DNA, the CDR3 is TGTGCCAGCAGACCAACGGGGACGGAGACCCAGTACTTC.

This clonotype was found a few times. The rearrangement joins TRBV9 to TRBJ2-7; D is possibly TRBD1 (5 bases). Germline V gene lookup returns CDR1 SGDLS and CDR2 YYNGEE. V lost 3 bases and J 5 bases, leaving 15 bases between the germline ends. The CDR3 runs to 14 residues. The DNA for the CDR3 is TGTGCCAGCAGCGAGTTCGACAGACTCGACGAGCAGTACTTC. As protein: CASSEFDRLDEQYF.

The DNA for the CDR3 is TGCAGTGCTAGTTCTCGGAGAGCCTGGGATGAGCAGTTCTTC. Its protein product is CSASSRRAWDEQFF. The J gene is TRBJ2-1, the V gene TRBV20-1; D ambiguous. V lost 3 bases, J lost 8 bases, and 17 bases lay in between. The CDR3 contains 14 residues. Per germline, CDR1 DFQATT and CDR2 SNEGSKA (reference sequence).

This clonotype has only a few counts. The chain carries TRBV10-3 and TRBJ2-6; no clear D gene. Germline V gene lookup returns CDR1 ENHRY and CDR2 SYGVKD. CDR3 size: 11 residues. V was trimmed by 10 bases and J by 0 bases, leaving 1 base between them. Here the CDR3 reads CATSGANVLTF. DNA of the CDR3: TGTGCCACCTCTGGGGCCAACGTCCTGACTTTC.

This clonotype has only a few counts. V is TRBV29-1 and J is TRBJ2-1; D is possibly TRBD2 (6 bases). This CDR3 is built from 15 residues. CDR1 SQVTM and CDR2 ANQGSEA come from the germline V gene. Between the trimmed V and J ends, which lost 4 bases and 3 bases, there was a span of 16 bases. The CDR3: CSVAGTGRIYNEQFF. The CDR3 nucleotides are TGCAGCGTTGCTGGGACTGGGAGAATCTACAATGAGCAGTTCTTC.

CDR3 bases: TGCAGTGCCCAGCTGCTAGCGGGGCGGACAGAGACCCAGTACTTC. Its translation: CSAQLLAGRTETQYF. The chain recombines TRBV20-1 with TRBJ2-5, with TRBD2 matching over 9 bases. The CDR3 consists of 15 residues. V was clipped by 6 bases and J by 4 bases; unmatched bases: 12. Germline V gene sequence: CDR1 DFQATT, CDR2 SNEGSKA (reference sequence).

The rearrangement uses TRBV10-3 and TRBJ1-1; D uncertain. This CDR3 is 14 amino acids long. Germline V lookup: CDR1 ENHRY, CDR2 SYGVKD. Trimming shortened V by 4 bases and J by 4 bases, and 13 bases separated the two germline ends. DNA of the CDR3: TGTGCCATCAGTGGGGGAGGCGGCCTCACTGAAGCTTTCTTT. Its translation is CAISGGGGLTEAFF.

CDR3 sequence reads: CASSKPAGGPNEQFF. The CDR3 DNA reads TGTGCCAGCAGTAAGCCAGCGGGAGGGCCCAATGAGCAGTTCTTC. The chain uses TRBV27 and TRBJ2-1, with 10 nucleotides matching TRBD2. The CDR3 length is 15 residues. V dropped 5 bases and J dropped 6; count of bases not matched to a gene: 7. Per the germline V gene, CDR1 is MNHEY and CDR2 is SMNVEV (reference sequence).

This clonotype was seen only a few times. The chain carries TRBV6-1 and TRBJ2-7; no definite D call. Trimming stripped 5 bases from V and 2 bases from J, with 25 bases between. Looked up from germline, CDR1 is MNHNS and CDR2 is SASEGT. The CDR3 has 18 residues. As DNA, the CDR3 is TGTGCCAGCAGTCCTTCCGCTCCTAACCGACTTAGTACCTACGAGCAGTACTTC. Translation gives CASSPSAPNRLSTYEQYF.

The V and J genes are TRBV10-3 and TRBJ2-5; a weak D match, TRBD2 (6 bases). V dropped 2 bases and J dropped 11 bases, with 15 bases sitting between them. The CDR3 extends over 13 amino acids. The germline V gene encodes CDR1 ENHRY and CDR2 SYGVKD. For the CDR3, the DNA is TGTGCCATCAGTGAGGCCGCCGGGGGTGAGCAGTACTTC. Amino acid sequence: CAISEAAGGEQYF.

V usage is TRBV6-2 or TRBV6-3 and J usage is TRBJ2-1; 8 bases line up with TRBD1. Germline values: CDR1 MNHEY, CDR2 SVGEGT. The CDR3 sequence is 12 residues long. J was trimmed by 10 bases and V by 6 bases; bases with no gene match: 5. The CDR3 sequence: CASRAGGPEQFF. In nucleotides, the CDR3 is TGTGCCAGCAGGGCAGGGGGCCCCGAGCAGTTCTTC.

This clonotype came up a few times. The V and J genes are TRBV6-5 and TRBJ1-2; D ambiguous. The CDR3 has 15 amino acids. V shed 5 bases and J shed 8 bases, with 21 bases lying between them. CDR1 and CDR2 (germline): MNHEY, SVGAGI. The CDR3 is CASSPFGENFWGYTF. CDR3 DNA sequence: TGTGCCAGCAGTCCCTTTGGAGAAAACTTTTGGGGCTACACCTTC.

The chain uses TRBV5-1 and TRBJ2-3; 12 bases fit TRBD2. After removal of 3 bases from V and 0 bases from J, the junction contained 5 bases not matched to a gene. Germline CDR1 is SGHRS and CDR2 is YFSETQ. This CDR3 contains 17 residues. CDR3 amino acids: CASSSPSGRVSTDTQYF. In DNA, the CDR3 is TGCGCCAGCAGCTCTCCTAGCGGGAGGGTTAGCACAGATACGCAGTATTTT.

The J gene is TRBJ1-4, the V gene TRBV6-1; possible D gene TRBD1, 6 bases. The CDR3 covers 16 residues. Trimming pared 6 bases from V and 0 bases from J, leaving 14 bases between. Germline V gene lookup returns CDR1 MNHNS and CDR2 SASEGT. CDR3 sequence reads: CASRTRGGSTNEKLFF. DNA for the CDR3: TGTGCCAGCAGAACCAGGGGAGGGTCAACTAATGAAAAACTGTTTTTT.

The gene calls are TRBV18 and TRBJ2-3; D gene uncertain. The CDR3 sequence is 14 residues long. The V end was cut by 3 bases, the J end by 0 bases, with 7 bases between. In germline, CDR1 is KGHSH, CDR2 LQKENI. The CDR3 loop is CASSPIASTDTQYF. CDR3 coding DNA: TGTGCCAGCTCACCTATAGCAAGCACAGATACGCAGTATTTT.

V and J are TRBV10-3 and TRBJ2-5, with 10 bases lining up with TRBD2. From germline, CDR1 is ENHRY and CDR2 SYGVKD. The V and J ends lost 5 bases and 11 bases, in that order; junction bases with no gene match: 14. CDR3 length equals 15 residues. The DNA for the CDR3 is TGTGCCATCAGTCAGAAGCGGGAGGGGGACAATGAGCAGTACTTC. This sequence encodes CAISQKREGDNEQYF.

V and J are TRBV10-3 and TRBJ2-3; D is undetermined. The germline V gene encodes CDR1 ENHRY and CDR2 SYGVKD. V was pared by 2 bases and J by 6 bases, with 18 bases between. The CDR3 consists of 16 residues. This CDR3 reads CAISEGKGVGRDTQYF. CDR3 sequence (DNA): TGTGCCATCAGTGAGGGCAAGGGTGTCGGTCGGGATACGCAGTATTTT.